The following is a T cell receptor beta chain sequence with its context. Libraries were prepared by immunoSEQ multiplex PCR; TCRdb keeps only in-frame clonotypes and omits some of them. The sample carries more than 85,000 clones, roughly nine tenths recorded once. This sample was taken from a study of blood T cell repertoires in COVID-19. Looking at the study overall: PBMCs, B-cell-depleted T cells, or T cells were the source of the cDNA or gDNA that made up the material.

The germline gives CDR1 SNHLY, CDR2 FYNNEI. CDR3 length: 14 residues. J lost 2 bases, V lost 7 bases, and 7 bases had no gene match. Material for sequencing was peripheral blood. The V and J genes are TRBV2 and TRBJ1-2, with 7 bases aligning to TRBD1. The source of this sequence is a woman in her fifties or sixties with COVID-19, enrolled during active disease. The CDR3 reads CASTFAGGNYGYTF. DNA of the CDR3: TGTGCCAGCACTTTTGCAGGGGGAAACTATGGCTACACCTTC.